This T cell receptor (beta chain) was captured by sequencing in a study of blood T cells in healthy people across ages. Study observations and caveats: Long-lived and aged donors differed, with more naive CD4+ cells and higher diversity in the long-lived.

The germline V gene has CDR1 LGHNA and CDR2 YSLEER. Trimming stripped 0 bases from V and 14 bases from J, with 14 bases between. The CDR3 totals 13 residues. Turning to this clonotype: The antigen remains undetermined.

PCR was performed a second time for roughly 6 to 12 cycles using a sample-barcoded 5' primer and a J-beta primer mix. Every cDNA was tagged by a template-switch adaptor with 12 random nucleotides. Each CDR3 protein is one row after TCRdb ran MiXCR on the 5' RACE reads. Altogether hundreds of thousands of distinct CDR3 sequences are present, 52% being singletons, with the ten largest covering 13%. The chain has TRBV4-3 and TRBJ2-1; a weak D match, TRBD2 (6 bases). Sequenced input: blood. This receptor was obtained from a woman at least 80 years old in good health. The CDR3 DNA reads TGCGCCAGCAGCCAAGATAGTGGCGGGGTCGAGTTCTTC. It translates to CASSQDSGGVEFF.